The 18 T cell receptor beta chains below come from one sample, sequenced in a study of graft-versus-host responses after intestinal transplantation. Profiled with immunoSEQ multiplex PCR; TCRdb holds only in-frame clones, not every one. The table shows roughly 40,000 clones, with 90% to 95% occurring only once. The input for sequencing was PBMCs, taken 524 days after transplant. These receptors were taken from a human patient who received an intestinal transplant, so some T cells may come from the graft donor.

This clone was seen more than once but under ten times. The rearrangement uses TRBV6-1 and TRBJ2-3; weak D call: TRBD2 (5 bases). CDR1 MNHNS and CDR2 SASEGT come from the germline V gene. V shed 7 bases and J shed 1 base, with 12 bases lying between them. This CDR3 contains 14 residues. CDR3 amino acids: CASTTRGGTDTQYF. The DNA for the CDR3 is TGTGCCAGCACCACCCGGGGTGGCACAGATACGCAGTATTTT.

The chain is built from TRBV5-6 and TRBJ2-7; D is unclear. Germline V gene sequence: CDR1 SGHDT, CDR2 YYEEEE. The CDR3 totals 12 residues. Trimming removed 0 bases at V and 6 bases at J, with 7 bases between. Here the CDR3 reads CASSLGLREQYF. CDR3 coding DNA: TGTGCCAGCAGCTTGGGGCTTCGCGAGCAGTACTTC.

V and J are TRBV7-2 and TRBJ2-5, with D possibly TRBD2 on 6 matching bases. The CDR3 consists of 15 residues. The germline V gene encodes CDR1 SGHTA and CDR2 FQGNSA. V dropped 5 bases and J dropped 4 bases, with 17 bases sitting between them. The CDR3 sequence is CASSAYLTGGETQYF. DNA of the CDR3: TGTGCCAGCAGCGCATACCTGACCGGGGGAGAGACCCAGTACTTC.

The CDR3 DNA is TGCGCCAGCAGCTCACCGACTAGCGGGAAATACGAGCAGTACTTC. Amino acid sequence: CASSSPTSGKYEQYF. The rearrangement joins TRBV5-1 to TRBJ2-7; 11 bases map to TRBD2. CDR3 length equals 15 residues. The V segment lost 3 bases and the J segment 4 bases; nucleotides outside the gene matches: 6. CDR1 is SGHRS, CDR2 YFSETQ, per germline. Full variable domain (outside the CDR3, taken from reference TRBV5-1 and TRBJ2-7): KAGVTQTPRYLIKTRGQQVTLSCSPISGHRSVSWYQQTPGQGLQFLFEYFSETQRNKGNFPGRFSGRQFSNSRSEMNVSTLELGDSALYLCASSSPTSGKYEQYFGPGTRLTVT.

V is TRBV19 and J is TRBJ2-2; 10 nucleotides line up with TRBD1. After removal of 5 bases from V and 4 bases from J, the junction contained 4 bases not matched to a gene. Germline V gene sequence: CDR1 LNHDA, CDR2 SQIVND (reference sequence). This CDR3 comprises 15 residues. This chain's CDR3 is CASSPRDRGTGELFF. The CDR3 coding sequence is TGTGCCAGTAGTCCCCGGGACAGGGGCACCGGGGAGCTGTTTTTT.

The chain couples TRBV9 to TRBJ2-7; unclear D gene. The V and J ends lost 2 bases and 1 base respectively, with 10 bases between them. Germline CDR1 reads SGDLS; CDR2 reads YYNGEE. The CDR3 has 14 residues. This chain's CDR3 is CASSVLDGSYEQYF. As DNA, the CDR3 is TGTGCCAGCAGCGTTTTGGACGGATCCTACGAGCAGTACTTC.

This chain joins TRBV7-7 and TRBJ1-2; a possible D gene is TRBD1 (6 bases). The V end lost 3 bases, the J end lost 9 bases, and 23 bases lay between the germline ends. This CDR3 is built from 16 residues. Germline values: CDR1 SSHAT, CDR2 FNYEAQ (reference sequence). The CDR3 DNA sequence: TGTGCCAGCAGCTTCACAACCGACAACAGGGCCGTAAGCTACACCTTC. Amino acid sequence: CASSFTTDNRAVSYTF. The full variable domain, completed using reference TRBV7-7 and TRBJ1-2, is GAGVSQSPRYKVTKRGQDVTLRCDPISSHATLYWYQQALGQGPEFLTYFNYEAQPDKSGLPSDRFSAERPEGSISTLTIQRTEQRDSAMYRCASSFTTDNRAVSYTFGSGTRLTVV.

This rearrangement joins TRBV5-1 to TRBJ2-1; 9 positions match TRBD2. The CDR3 is made up of 17 amino acids. The germline V gene has CDR1 SGHRS and CDR2 YFSETQ. Losses at the gene ends were 1 base for V and 8 bases for J; bases not matched to a gene: 13. CDR3 loop: CASSLKKGGRGLDEQFF. The CDR3, as DNA: TGCGCCAGCAGCTTGAAAAAGGGCGGGAGGGGGTTAGATGAGCAGTTCTTC. Looking up the rest from reference TRBV5-1 and TRBJ2-1 gives the full variable domain: KAGVTQTPRYLIKTRGQQVTLSCSPISGHRSVSWYQQTPGQGLQFLFEYFSETQRNKGNFPGRFSGRQFSNSRSEMNVSTLELGDSALYLCASSLKKGGRGLDEQFFGPGTRLTVL.

The chain recombines TRBV15 with TRBJ2-3; perhaps TRBD1 as D (7 bases). The V gene lost 4 bases and the J gene lost 3 bases, with 17 bases spanning the gap. Germline V CDR1 and CDR2: LNHNV, YYDKDF (reference sequence). The CDR3 runs 16 residues. This CDR3 reads CATSKNRGLLTDTQYF. CDR3 DNA: TGTGCCACCAGCAAAAACAGGGGACTGCTAACAGATACGCAGTATTTT.

The rearrangement joins TRBV7-9 to TRBJ2-7; D is unclear. The CDR3 runs 18 residues. The ends were cut back, 2 bases at V and 3 bases at J, with 23 bases in the middle. In germline, CDR1 is SEHNR, CDR2 FQNEAQ (reference sequence). In DNA, the CDR3 is TGTGCCAGCAGCTTAAAGCCACCCGGTGCAGAAGGTTTCTACGAGCAGTACTTC. Translated, it gives CASSLKPPGAEGFYEQYF.

J is TRBJ2-5 and V is TRBV6-5; 10 nucleotides line up with TRBD2. CDR1 is MNHEY, CDR2 SVGAGI, per germline. Germline trimming cut 6 bases from V and 5 bases from J; bases unmatched to any gene: 9. The CDR3 covers 15 residues. The CDR3 DNA is TGTGCCAGCAGCATAGCGGGAGGCTCCCAGGAGACCCAGTACTTC. It encodes CASSIAGGSQETQYF.

The chain joins TRBV28 to TRBJ2-1; D may be TRBD1 (5 bases). The CDR3 is made up of 15 amino acids. Germline CDR1 reads MDHEN; CDR2 reads SYDVKM. V dropped 2 bases and J dropped 5 bases, with 13 bases sitting between them. The CDR3 nucleotides read TGTGCCAGCAGTTTACCCCCGCCAGGGAACAATGAGCAGTTCTTC. This codes for CASSLPPPGNNEQFF.

A single count supports this clone. The chain has TRBV28 and TRBJ2-7, with a tentative D call TRBD1 (5 bases). The CDR3 runs 15 residues. From germline, CDR1 is MDHEN and CDR2 SYDVKM. Trimming took off 4 bases at V and 5 bases at J, with 18 bases between the two ends. CDR3 residues: CASSSSNDLRDEQYF. Here the CDR3 DNA reads TGTGCCAGCAGTTCCTCGAACGACCTCAGGGACGAGCAGTACTTC. Full variable domain (missing parts from reference TRBV28 and TRBJ2-7): DVKVTQSSRYLVKRTGEKVFLECVQDMDHENMFWYRQDPGLGLRLIYFSYDVKMKEKGDIPEGYSVSREKKERFSLILESASTNQTSMYLCASSSSNDLRDEQYFGPGTRLTVT.

The chain recombines TRBV7-7 with TRBJ1-1; 8 bases map to TRBD1. CDR3 size: 17 residues. V lost 5 bases to trimming and J lost 6 bases; unmatched junction nucleotides: 17. CDR1 is SSHAT and CDR2 is FNYEAQ in the germline V gene (reference sequence). CDR3 nucleotides: TGTGCCAGCAGCCCCGTAGGTTCCGGGACAGGAGATGCTGAAGCTTTCTTT. It translates to CASSPVGSGTGDAEAFF.

The chain is built from TRBV9 and TRBJ2-7, with D unresolved. Trimming stripped 0 bases from V and 7 bases from J, with 17 bases between. The CDR3 is 15 amino acids. Germline lookup yields CDR1 SGDLS and CDR2 YYNGEE. CDR3 nucleotides: TGTGCCAGCAGCGTAGAGGGTGGCTGGGGATTGGAGCAGTACTTC. The encoded protein is CASSVEGGWGLEQYF.

A single count supports this clone. The V gene is TRBV30, the J gene TRBJ2-7, with TRBD1 matching over 9 bases. The V gene's germline CDR1 is GTSNPN and CDR2 SVGIG (reference sequence). J gave up 5 bases and V 3 bases, and 2 bases lay outside the gene matches. This CDR3 comprises 12 residues. The CDR3 nucleotides read TGTGCCTGGAGGGACAGGGGAGACGAGCAGTACTTC. This sequence encodes CAWRDRGDEQYF.

This chain joins TRBV6-4 and TRBJ2-1; 9 positions agree with TRBD2. The CDR3 runs to 19 residues. CDR1 is MRHNA and CDR2 is SNTAGT in the germline V gene. Trimming took 4 bases from V and 2 from J; bases not matched to a gene: 15. This CDR3 reads CASSAGVAGGPVTYNEQFF. The DNA for the CDR3 is TGTGCCAGCAGTGCGGGGGTTGCGGGAGGGCCGGTAACCTACAATGAGCAGTTCTTC.

The chain employs TRBV7-6 and TRBJ2-7; D is possibly TRBD1 or TRBD2 (5 bases each). Germline loops: CDR1 SGHVS, CDR2 FNYEAQ. Trimming removed 1 base at V and 7 bases at J, with 20 bases between. There are 16 residues in the CDR3. DNA for the CDR3: TGTGCCAGCAGCTTAGGGGAGACAGCAAGTTTTGGAGAGCAGTACTTC. Translation: CASSLGETASFGEQYF.